These 6 T cell receptor beta chains share one sample of origin, sequenced in a study of blood T cell repertoires in COVID-19. Repertoires were generated with immunoSEQ multiplex PCR, while TCRdb's copy carries only in-frame clones and drops some. The table lists around 84,000 clones, 75% to 85% of them singletons. Sequenced input: peripheral blood. All receptors derive from a man aged 60 to 69 with COVID-19, enrolled during active disease.

The chain recombines TRBV7-6 with TRBJ1-4, with D perhaps matching TRBD1 (5 bases). CDR1 is SGHVS, CDR2 FNYEAQ, per germline. Between the trimmed V and J ends, which lost 4 bases and 11 bases, there was a span of 14 bases. CDR3 length: 13 amino acids. DNA for the CDR3: TGTGCCAGCAGCTACCGGGGGTTGACCAAACTGTTTTTT. The encoded protein is CASSYRGLTKLFF.

This rearrangement joins TRBV5-1 to TRBJ2-1, with 7 bases fitting TRBD2. CDR1 is SGHRS, CDR2 YFSETQ, per germline. V shed 1 base and J 7 bases; nucleotides not matched to a gene: 11. This CDR3 contains 16 residues. The CDR3 spells CASSLNQAGSGNEQFF. DNA of the CDR3: TGCGCCAGCAGCTTGAACCAAGCGGGATCAGGTAATGAGCAGTTCTTC.

The J gene is TRBJ2-2, the V gene TRBV5-1; tentatively, D is TRBD2 (6 bases). The germline gives CDR1 SGHRS, CDR2 YFSETQ. This CDR3 has 15 amino acids. Trimming removed 2 bases from V and 1 base from J, with 9 bases in between. The CDR3 DNA follows: TGCGCCAGCAGCTTTTACGGGGGGAACACCGGGGAGCTGTTTTTT. Its translation: CASSFYGGNTGELFF.

J is TRBJ2-5 and V is TRBV7-2; TRBD1 aligns across 11 bases. Trimming took 6 bases from V and 7 from J; bases not matched to a gene: 10. Germline-derived CDR1 and CDR2 are SGHTA and FQGNSA. The CDR3 covers 15 residues. The chain's CDR3 is CASSPGTGGSWTQYF. CDR3 coding DNA: TGTGCCAGCAGTCCCGGGACAGGGGGTTCGTGGACCCAGTACTTC.

CDR3 coding DNA: TGTGCCAGCAGTGCCATCCGGGACAGGGTGGTGGGTCAGCCCCAGCATTTT. The encoded protein is CASSAIRDRVVGQPQHF. The V call is TRBV2, the J call TRBJ1-5; 9 nucleotides align to TRBD1. The CDR3 length is 17 residues. Looked up from germline, CDR1 is SNHLY and CDR2 is FYNNEI. V gave up 4 bases and J gave up 6 bases; unmatched junction bases: 13.

The chain combines TRBV19 with TRBJ1-1; tentatively, D is TRBD1 (5 bases). This CDR3 is built from 14 residues. Trimming left V 3 bases short and J 1 base short, with 9 bases between. Germline assignment: CDR1 LNHDA and CDR2 SQIVND (reference sequence). DNA for the CDR3: TGTGCCAGTAGTATCTTCGGGGGGAACACTGAAGCTTTCTTT. It translates to CASSIFGGNTEAFF.